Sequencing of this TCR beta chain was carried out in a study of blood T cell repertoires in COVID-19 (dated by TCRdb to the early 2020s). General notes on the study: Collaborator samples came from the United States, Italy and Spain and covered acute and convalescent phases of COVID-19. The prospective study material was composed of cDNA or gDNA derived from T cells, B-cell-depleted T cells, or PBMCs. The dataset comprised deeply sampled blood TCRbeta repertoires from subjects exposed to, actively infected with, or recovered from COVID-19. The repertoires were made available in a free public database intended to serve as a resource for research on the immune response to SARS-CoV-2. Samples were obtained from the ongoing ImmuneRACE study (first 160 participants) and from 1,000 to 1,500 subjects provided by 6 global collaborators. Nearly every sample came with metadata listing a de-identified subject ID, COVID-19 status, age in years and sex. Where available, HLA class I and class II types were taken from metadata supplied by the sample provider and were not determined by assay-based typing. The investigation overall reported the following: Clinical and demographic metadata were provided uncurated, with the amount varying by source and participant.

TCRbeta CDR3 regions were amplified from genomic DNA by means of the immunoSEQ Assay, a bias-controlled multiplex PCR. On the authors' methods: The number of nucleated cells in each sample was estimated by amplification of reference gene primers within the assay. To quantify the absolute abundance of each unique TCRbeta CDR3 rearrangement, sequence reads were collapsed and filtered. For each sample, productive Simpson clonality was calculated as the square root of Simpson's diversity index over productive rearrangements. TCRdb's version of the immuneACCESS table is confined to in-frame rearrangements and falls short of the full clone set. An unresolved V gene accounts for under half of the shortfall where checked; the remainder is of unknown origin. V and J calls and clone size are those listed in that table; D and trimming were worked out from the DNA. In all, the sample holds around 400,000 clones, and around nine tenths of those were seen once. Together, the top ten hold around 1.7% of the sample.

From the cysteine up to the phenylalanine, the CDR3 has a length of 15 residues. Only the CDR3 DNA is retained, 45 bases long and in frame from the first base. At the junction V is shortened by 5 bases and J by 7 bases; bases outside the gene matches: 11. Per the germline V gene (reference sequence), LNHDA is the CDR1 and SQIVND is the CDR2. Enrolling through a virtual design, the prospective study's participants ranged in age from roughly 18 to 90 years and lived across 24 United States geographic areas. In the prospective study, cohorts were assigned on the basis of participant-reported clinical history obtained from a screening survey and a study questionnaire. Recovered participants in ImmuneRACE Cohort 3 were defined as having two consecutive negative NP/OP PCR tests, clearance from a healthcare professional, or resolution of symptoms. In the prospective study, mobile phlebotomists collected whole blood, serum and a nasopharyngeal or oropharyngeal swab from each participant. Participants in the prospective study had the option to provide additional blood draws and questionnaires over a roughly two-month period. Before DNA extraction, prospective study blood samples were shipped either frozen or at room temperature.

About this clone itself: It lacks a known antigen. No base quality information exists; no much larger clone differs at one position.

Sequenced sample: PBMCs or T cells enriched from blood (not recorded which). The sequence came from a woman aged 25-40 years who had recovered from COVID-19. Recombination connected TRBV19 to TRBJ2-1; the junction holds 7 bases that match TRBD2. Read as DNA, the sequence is TGTGCCAGTAGTCCCCAAGCGGGAAGCCGGAATGAGCAGTTCTTC. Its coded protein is CASSPQAGSRNEQFF.